The TCR beta chain described here comes from a study of T-cell memory formation after mild COVID-19. Study observations and caveats: The second-wave clones peaking on day 37 were not confirmed as SARS-CoV-2-specific. Balance between CD4 and CD8 was seen in clones contracting day 15 to 85, and a CD4+ lean was seen in later expanders. Pre-infection memory contained some responding clones, which suggested that cross-reactive memory had joined.

TCRdb re-called the 5' RACE reads through MiXCR, storing one row per CDR3 protein. Of 75,000 to 95,000 distinct CDR3 sequences listed, approximately 16% were seen once; the top ten hold approximately 40%. Per the germline V gene, CDR1 is MGHRA and CDR2 is YSYEKL. Deletions cut 2 bases from V and 6 bases from J, with 27 bases between. The CDR3 consists of 19 residues. A note on this clonotype: The antigen is not known.

The source is a man in his late teens or twenties who had mild COVID-19 (a few samples of this study predate the infection). Cell type and time point are not known. The chain combines TRBV4-1 with TRBJ2-3, with D tentatively TRBD2 (7 bases). What was sequenced was PBMCs or a T cell subset sorted from them (not recorded which). The CDR3 reads CASSQKAGGGGGYLDTQYF. CDR3 in DNA: TGCGCCAGCAGCCAAAAAGCCGGCGGGGGCGGGGGTTACCTCGATACGCAGTATTTT.